This T cell receptor beta chain comes out of a study of shared clonotypes between healthy human individuals. Study overall: Plates per donor: three CD4 naive, three CD4 memory, two CD8 naive, one CD8 memory. General study points: The study generally estimated greater richness for naive than memory subsets. Specimens sampled were limited to blood, with tissue repertoires likely differing. Few donors restricted represented genetic and exposure-history diversity.

As regards this clone: Antigen unknown.

Using immunoSEQ multiplex PCR, the repertoire was profiled, and TCRdb retains in-frame clones only, with some absent. The top ten hold around 1.7% of the sample, which has 780,000 or so clones, over 55% seen once. CDR1 is MRHNA and CDR2 is SNTAGT in the germline V gene. V lost 3 bases and J lost 9; bases outside the gene matches: 3. The CDR3 extends over 15 amino acids. The sequencing sample was made of memory CD4+ T cells sorted from blood. Noted subset: CD45RA-negative fraction. The origin of this receptor is a woman aged 25 to 45 in good health. The chain has TRBV6-4 and TRBJ2-1; 15 bases are a match to TRBD2. As DNA, the CDR3 is TGTGCCAGCAGTGAAGGACTAGCGGGAGGGACTGAGCAGTTCTTC. Translating gives CASSEGLAGGTEQFF.